The clone carrying this T cell receptor beta chain was observed a handful of times. Its target is not known. Based on CD45RO/CCR7/CD25/CD127/CD95/CD27, CD4+ regulatory, stem cell-like memory, naive and central memory cells were sorted. CDR3 length: 12 residues. Germline V gene sequence: CDR1 SQVTM, CDR2 ANQGSEA. The V and J ends lost 6 bases and 5 bases, in that order; junction bases with no gene match: 6. The record originates from a study of beta chain features in type 1 diabetes. What was sequenced were expressed TCRB transcripts, since all of the isolated RNA had been reverse transcribed. Assay: immunoSEQ multiplex PCR; the TCRdb copy retains only in-frame clones and omits some. The sample includes hundreds of thousands of clones, 30% of them seen just once. Findings of the study overall: Fewer junction insertions and more nucleotide deletions appeared in type 1 diabetes patients. Cells with high TCR expression could be over-represented by cDNA sequencing. Compared with healthy donors, patients appeared to share more similar naive, central memory and regulatory TCRB repertoires.

The clonotype comes from a young man in good health. The V gene is TRBV29-1, the J gene TRBJ1-1, with 7 nucleotides matching TRBD1. Material: naive CD4+ T cells from blood. CDR3 protein: CSVKTGWTEAFF. Here the CDR3 DNA reads TGCAGCGTGAAGACAGGGTGGACTGAAGCTTTCTTT.